One sample yielded the 25 T cell receptor beta chains listed below, sequenced in a study of monozygotic twins with inflammatory bowel disease. No DNA is given; TCRdb re-called the 5' RACE reads and lists each CDR3 protein once. This sample's table reports approximately 45,000 distinct CDR3 sequences. The sample comprised blood. Receptors originate from a human donor with ulcerative colitis or Crohn's disease, or a healthy co-twin of an affected twin (not recorded which).

The chain combines TRBV23-1 with TRBJ2-5; TCRdb's D call of TRBD1 is untestable without DNA. TRBV23-1 is reported as an ORF; its role is uncertain. CDR3 length: 15 amino acids. The CDR3 loop is CASSQSDRETETQYF.

This chain connects TRBV5-1 to TRBJ2-2; no DNA is available, so the TRBD2 call from TCRdb remains unchecked. The length of the CDR3 is 16 residues. The germline gives CDR1 SGHRS, CDR2 YFSETQ. This chain's CDR3 is CASSSVGLAGTGELFF.

This sequence joins TRBV7-2 and TRBJ1-4. Germline V gives CDR1 SGHTA, CDR2 FQGNSA. This CDR3 is built from 13 residues. The CDR3 reads CASSGRAGEKLFF.

The V gene is TRBV29-1, the J gene TRBJ2-1; TCRdb's D call of TRBD1 is untestable without DNA. The CDR3 consists of 11 residues. CDR1 is SQVTM and CDR2 is ANQGSEA in the germline V gene. The CDR3: CSVDRGNEQFF.

The rearrangement links TRBV3-1 to TRBJ2-3; the D gene TCRdb calls, TRBD1, cannot be checked with no DNA. CDR3 length equals 17 residues. Germline lookup yields CDR1 LGHDT and CDR2 YNNKEL (reference sequence). The CDR3 loop is CASSQDPTGFRTDTQYF.

The chain couples TRBV27 to TRBJ1-2; the TRBD1 assignment by TCRdb is unverifiable without DNA. CDR1 and CDR2 from the germline V gene are MNHEY and SMNVEV (reference sequence). The CDR3 runs 14 residues. CDR3 loop: CASSLKGRDYGYTF.

J is TRBJ1-4 and V is TRBV3-1; the D call of TRBD1 rests on TCRdb alone, since no DNA is present to check it. Per germline, CDR1 LGHDT and CDR2 YNNKEL (reference sequence). The CDR3 has 15 amino acids. The CDR3 is CASSQRTGGDEKLFF. The full variable domain, rest sourced from reference TRBV3-1 and TRBJ1-4, is DTAVSQTPKYLVTQMGNDKSIKCEQNLGHDTMYWYKQDSKKFLKIMFSYNNKELIINETVPNRFSPKSPDKAHLNLHINSLELGDSAVYFCASSQRTGGDEKLFFGSGTQLSVL.

This sequence joins TRBV28 and TRBJ1-4; the D call of TRBD1 rests on TCRdb alone, since no DNA is present to check it. The CDR3 extends over 15 amino acids. Germline values: CDR1 MDHEN, CDR2 SYDVKM. The CDR3 loop is CASSLTPGQSVKLFF. The complete variable domain, with remaining parts taken from reference TRBV28 and TRBJ1-4, reads DVKVTQSSRYLVKRTGEKVFLECVQDMDHENMFWYRQDPGLGLRLIYFSYDVKMKEKGDIPEGYSVSREKKERFSLILESASTNQTSMYLCASSLTPGQSVKLFFGSGTQLSVL.

This sequence joins TRBV5-6 and TRBJ2-7; TCRdb calls TRBD1, which cannot be checked without DNA. The CDR3 has 16 residues. Germline CDR1 is SGHDT and CDR2 is YYEEEE. The CDR3: CASSAYRTGTTYEQYF.

This sequence joins TRBV28 and TRBJ1-6; TCRdb lists TRBD1, though no DNA is available to test this call. This CDR3 has 15 residues. Germline CDR1 and CDR2: MDHEN and SYDVKM. The CDR3 region is CASSFLAEQGSTLHF.

The rearrangement uses TRBV5-1 and TRBJ2-5; TCRdb's D gene call, TRBD2, goes unchecked for lack of DNA. Germline V gene lookup returns CDR1 SGHRS and CDR2 YFSETQ. CDR3 length equals 13 residues. The CDR3 sequence is CASSPGPTETQYF.

Considering frequency, this clonotype is medium-sized (0.01 to 0.1%). The chain links TRBV7-6 to TRBJ2-7; TCRdb reports TRBD1, a call that lacks DNA to check it against. The length of the CDR3 is 13 residues. Germline values: CDR1 SGHVS, CDR2 FNYEAQ. The CDR3 sequence: CASSLNRDYEQYF.

The rearrangement uses TRBV20-1 and TRBJ2-1; absent DNA, TCRdb's TRBD2 call cannot be checked. This CDR3 spans 14 amino acids. The germline CDR1 and CDR2 sequences are DFQATT and SNEGSKA (reference sequence). The CDR3 loop is CSAPAALYYNEQFF.

This rearrangement joins TRBV4-1 to TRBJ1-1; checking the TCRdb D call of TRBD1 is not possible without DNA. Germline V gives CDR1 MGHRA, CDR2 YSYEKL. The CDR3 contains 15 residues. The CDR3 region is CASSQPDRVDTEAFF.

The chain has TRBV28 and TRBJ1-6; TCRdb returns TRBD1, unconfirmable since there is no DNA. Germline loops: CDR1 MDHEN, CDR2 SYDVKM. This CDR3 is built from 15 residues. This CDR3 reads CASRGQGALNSPLHF.

This chain links TRBV20-1 with TRBJ2-7; without DNA, the TCRdb call of TRBD2 cannot be checked. The CDR3 contains 15 residues. The germline gives CDR1 DFQATT, CDR2 SNEGSKA (reference sequence). The CDR3 sequence is CSARGLAGASYEQYF.

J is TRBJ2-5 and V is TRBV4-2; TCRdb calls TRBD2, which cannot be checked without DNA. Germline CDR1 LGHNA, CDR2 YNFKEQ. This CDR3 has 13 residues. Here the CDR3 reads CASSPDWQETQYF.

The genes are TRBV5-5 and TRBJ1-6. Germline-derived CDR1 and CDR2 are SGHKS and YYEKEE (reference sequence). The CDR3 is 14 residues long. CDR3 protein: CASSYGQTGSPLHF.

The CDR3 sequence: CASHRGLKETQYF. This rearrangement joins TRBV4-3 to TRBJ2-5; the D gene TCRdb calls, TRBD1, cannot be checked with no DNA. This CDR3 has 13 amino acids. In germline, CDR1 is LGHNA, CDR2 YSLEER.

V gene TRBV20-1 combines with J gene TRBJ2-1. This CDR3 comprises 14 residues. The V gene's germline CDR1 is DFQATT and CDR2 SNEGSKA (reference sequence). The chain's CDR3 is CSAIDRRFYNEQFF.

The chain is built from TRBV11-2 and TRBJ2-3; TCRdb's D call of TRBD2 is untestable without DNA. Looked up from germline, CDR1 is SGHAT and CDR2 is FQNNGV. The length of the CDR3 is 17 residues. CDR3 protein: CASSFPGLAGGPDTQYF.

The chain couples TRBV28 to TRBJ1-2; TCRdb names TRBD1, which stays unverified in the absence of DNA. This CDR3 is 16 amino acids long. From germline, CDR1 is MDHEN and CDR2 SYDVKM. CDR3 in amino acids: CASSGGQGRGYYGYTF.

The chain uses TRBV7-2 and TRBJ1-5; checking the TCRdb D call of TRBD1 is not possible without DNA. The length of the CDR3 is 15 residues. Looked up from germline, CDR1 is SGHTA and CDR2 is FQGNSA. The CDR3 region is CASQVSGALNQPQHF.

The chain employs TRBV29-1 and TRBJ2-1; TCRdb lists TRBD1, though no DNA is available to test this call. CDR1 SQVTM and CDR2 ANQGSEA come from the germline V gene. This CDR3 is built from 15 residues. The CDR3: CSVEAGYRSYNEQFF.

This chain links TRBV6-2 or TRBV6-3 with TRBJ2-3; TCRdb designates TRBD1, a call that cannot be tested without DNA. Germline V gives CDR1 MNHEY, CDR2 SVGEGT. This CDR3 comprises 11 residues. CDR3: CASSYSDSPHF.